This T cell receptor beta chain stems from a study of T cells after yellow fever vaccination. This clonotype occurred many times. Losses at the gene ends were 3 bases for V and 6 bases for J; bases not matched to a gene: 1. The CDR3 length is 14 residues. TCRdb redid the calling of the 5' RACE reads with MiXCR, one entry per CDR3 protein. The data hold 250,000 to 400,000 distinct CDR3 sequences, with around 4.5% observed a single time. The chain uses TRBV12-3 or TRBV12-4 and TRBJ2-3; 12 bases match TRBD2. The sample in question was PBMCs, obtained 15 days after the yellow fever booster vaccination. This sequence originates from a man between 18 and 29 years old who received the YFV17D yellow fever vaccine. The CDR3 sequence is CASSFTSGGDTQYF. Written as DNA, the CDR3 is TGTGCCAGCAGTTTTACTAGCGGGGGGGATACGCAGTATTTT.